This is a list of T cell receptor beta chains from one sample in a study of blood T cell repertoires in COVID-19. Assay used: immunoSEQ multiplex PCR; TCRdb lists only in-frame clones, some missing. The sample comprises 410,000 or so clones, around 86% of which are singletons, and about 1.5% rests with the top ten. The sample comprised peripheral blood. The receptor source for this set is a woman aged 30 to 39 with active or convalescent COVID-19. CDR3s include the opening cysteine and the closing phenylalanine or tryptophan. A D gene is named only where the DNA matches it firmly. Not all rows give a size; the values are once, few, many and, for expanded clones, a class.

v_call	j_call	clone_size	d_call	cdr3_aa	cdr3_nt
TRBV29-1	TRBJ2-2	-	TRBD1	CSVRTGNTGELFF	TGCAGCGTAAGGACAGGGAACACCGGGGAGCTGTTTTTT
TRBV11-2	TRBJ1-3	-	-	CASSLLGRTVGPGNTIYF	TGTGCCAGCAGCTTGTTAGGTCGAACCGTGGGCCCGGGAAACACCATATATTTT
TRBV2	TRBJ1-5	-	-	CASRDSVGGNQPQHF	TGTGCCAGCAGGGACTCGGTGGGTGGCAATCAGCCCCAGCATTTT
TRBV6-5	TRBJ2-3	-	-	CATGKEDTQYF	TGTGCCACGGGTAAGGAAGATACGCAGTATTTT
TRBV6-6	TRBJ1-1	few	TRBD1	CASSPQDRVNTEAFF	TGTGCCAGCAGTCCCCAGGACAGGGTCAACACTGAAGCTTTCTTT
TRBV21-1	TRBJ1-2	-	-	CASSGGSYRAGYTF	TGTGCCAGCAGCGGAGGATCTTACAGGGCCGGCTACACCTTC
TRBV21-1	TRBJ2-2	few	-	CASSKILTANTGELFF	TGTGCCAGCAGCAAAATCCTCACAGCGAACACCGGGGAGCTGTTTTTT
TRBV4-1	TRBJ1-6	-	-	CASSQFKQGSSYNSPLHF	TGCGCCAGCAGCCAATTTAAACAGGGAAGCTCCTATAATTCACCCCTCCACTTT
TRBV7-2	TRBJ2-3	few	TRBD2	CASSPGLAGGEDTQYF	TGTGCCAGCAGCCCGGGACTAGCGGGGGGGGAAGATACGCAGTATTTT
TRBV5-1	TRBJ1-2	-	-	CASSSGQPEGYGYTF	TGCGCCAGCAGCTCCGGACAGCCCGAGGGCTATGGCTACACCTTC
TRBV2	TRBJ2-7	-	-	CASRENQGGGEQYF	TGTGCCAGCAGAGAGAATCAGGGAGGGGGCGAGCAGTACTTC
TRBV6-1	TRBJ1-5	-	-	CASSEALGQNGNGWQPQHF	TGTGCCAGCAGTGAAGCCCTCGGCCAGAACGGGAACGGGTGGCAGCCCCAGCATTTT
TRBV19	TRBJ1-2	-	-	CASRRSGANYGYTF	TGTGCCAGTAGGAGATCCGGAGCTAACTATGGCTACACCTTC
TRBV19	TRBJ2-1	-	-	CASSIFGRDNEQFF	TGTGCCAGTAGTATTTTCGGGAGAGACAATGAGCAGTTCTTC
TRBV19	TRBJ1-2	-	-	CASTRGDYGYTF	TGTGCCAGTACAAGGGGTGACTATGGCTACACCTTC